This T cell receptor (beta chain) is from a study of blood T cell repertoires in COVID-19 (TCRdb year 2020). In the study overall: The collaborator samples originated in the United States, Italy and Spain and spanned the acute and convalescent phases of COVID-19. Where available, HLA class I and class II types were obtained from metadata supplied by the sample provider rather than from assay-based typing. The repertoires were released in a freely available public database meant as a resource for research on the immune response to SARS-CoV-2. Nearly every sample came with metadata listing a de-identified subject ID, COVID-19 status, age in years and sex. The prospective study material was composed of cDNA or gDNA derived from T cells, B-cell-depleted T cells, or PBMCs. The samples were drawn from two sources: the first 160 participants of the ongoing ImmuneRACE study, and 1,254 subjects contributed by 6 global collaborators. The dataset comprised deeply sampled blood TCRbeta repertoires from subjects exposed to, actively infected with, or recovered from COVID-19.

Beyond this particular receptor, the publication reports: The amount of clinical and demographic metadata varied by source and participant and was provided uncurated.

TCRbeta CDR3 regions were amplified from genomic DNA using the immunoSEQ Assay, a bias-controlled multiplex PCR. The study's own analysis went as follows. The number of nucleated cells in each sample was estimated from the amplification of reference gene primers within the assay. Sequence reads were collapsed and filtered to measure the absolute abundance of every unique TCRbeta CDR3 rearrangement. For each sample, productive Simpson clonality was calculated as the square root of Simpson's diversity index across productive rearrangements. The clones in this table, taken by TCRdb from immuneACCESS, are in-frame only. Not every clone is retained; where verified, under half of the shortfall comes from an unresolved V gene, and the cause of the rest is unknown. Clonal size and the V and J genes are those of that table, whereas D and trimming came from the DNA. The sample has some 45,000 clones on record, 92% of them singletons. Clones ranked in the top ten supply approximately 8.3% of the sample.

V is cut back by 3 bases and J by 5 bases, with 14 bases in the junction unmatched. The CDR3 contains 16 residues, cysteine and phenylalanine counted. Only CDR3 DNA remains: 48 bases, in frame from the first base. The germline V gene (reference sequence) provides CDR1 DFQATT and CDR2 SNEGSKA. Worth noting for this clone: Which antigen it targets is not known. No qualities accompany the bases; no much larger clone lies one base away.

Collaborating institutions collected whole blood in K2EDTA tubes following their own protocols. For TCRbeta analysis, collaborators shipped samples in one of three forms: frozen whole blood, isolated PBMCs, or DNA extracted from either of those sample types. The sequenced sample consisted of peripheral blood. The chain employs TRBV20-1 and TRBJ2-3; TRBD1 aligns with 7 central bases. This receptor was identified in a man aged 50-60 years with active COVID-19. The CDR3 loop reads CSASPRGQDFLDTQYF. In nucleotides, the sequence is TGCAGTGCTAGTCCCCGTGGACAGGACTTCTTAGATACGCAGTATTTT.